This T cell receptor (beta chain) was captured by sequencing in a study of T-cell memory formation after mild COVID-19. TCRdb re-derived calls from the 5' RACE reads in MiXCR, one entry per CDR3 protein. This repertoire shows more than 250,000 distinct CDR3 sequences, over 15% found once; its top ten account for about 21%. V lost 1 base and J 2 bases, leaving 9 bases between the germline ends. This CDR3 spans 15 amino acids. Germline V CDR1 and CDR2: LGHNA, YSLEER. Of note for this clonotype: Its specificity is not known.

Broader study findings: Some responding clones appeared in pre-infection memory, suggesting cross-reactive memory joined.

The origin of this receptor is a young man who had mild COVID-19 (a few samples of this study predate the infection). Cell type and time point are not known. The V and J genes are TRBV4-3 and TRBJ2-1, with D perhaps TRBD1 (5 bases). The sample consisted of PBMCs or a T cell subset sorted from them (not recorded which). The CDR3 spells CASSQARTTYNEQFF. The CDR3 DNA reads TGCGCCAGCAGCCAAGCCCGGACAACCTACAATGAGCAGTTCTTC.